The present TCR beta chain was sequenced within a study of T-cell reconstitution after alpha-beta-depleted transplantation in children. General study findings and limits: From newly produced T cells came most of the T-cell counts and diversity one year after transplant. Surviving recipient cells, namely T cells and thymic progenitors, were the source of high day-60 TCRbeta diversity in some patients. Several hundred expanded graft clones reportedly gave rise to the alpha-beta T cells present about two months after transplant.

Unique molecular identifiers were built into the TCRbeta library. TCRdb recomputed calls from the PCR reads with MiXCR, one row per CDR3 protein. The sample yields about 490,000 distinct CDR3 sequences, over 9.5% seen once. The germline V gene encodes CDR1 MDHEN and CDR2 SYDVKM. CDR3 length: 15 amino acids. Germline trimming cut 6 bases from V and 4 bases from J; bases unmatched to any gene: 12. This clonotype was observed many times. Its antigen is currently unknown. V is TRBV28 and J is TRBJ2-7; TRBD2 aligns across 7 bases. The starting material was PBMCs, obtained before TCRalphabeta/CD19-depleted stem cell transplant. The clonotype comes from a child aged 2-15 years with inherited bone marrow failure, due to receive a stem cell transplant. This chain's CDR3 is CASRESRRGGYEQYF. CDR3 bases: TGTGCCAGCAGGGAAAGCCGACGCGGGGGTTACGAGCAGTACTTC.